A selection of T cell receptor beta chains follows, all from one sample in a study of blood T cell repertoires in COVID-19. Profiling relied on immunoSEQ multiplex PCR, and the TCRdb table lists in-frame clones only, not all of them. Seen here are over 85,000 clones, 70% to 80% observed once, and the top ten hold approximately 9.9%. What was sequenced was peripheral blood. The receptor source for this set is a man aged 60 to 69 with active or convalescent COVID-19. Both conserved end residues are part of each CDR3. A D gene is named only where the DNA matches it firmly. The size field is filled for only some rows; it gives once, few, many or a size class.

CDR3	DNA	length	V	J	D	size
CASSSDTSPSPDTQYF	TGTGCCAGCAGCTCAGACACTTCCCCCTCACCAGATACGCAGTATTTT	16	TRBV27	TRBJ2-3	.	.
CASSHQGAKQNTEAFF	TGTGCCAGCTCACACCAGGGGGCAAAGCAGAACACTGAAGCTTTCTTT	16	TRBV18	TRBJ1-1	TRBD1	once
CASSPGLYNEQFF	TGCGCCAGCAGCCCGGGACTCTACAATGAGCAGTTCTTC	13	TRBV5-1	TRBJ2-1	.	few
CAWNGNPGEKLFF	TGTGCCTGGAATGGCAATCCAGGGGAAAAACTGTTTTTT	13	TRBV30	TRBJ1-4	.	few
CASSSTGGGRSNNEQFF	TGTGCCAGCAGCTCAACAGGCGGCGGGAGATCGAACAATGAGCAGTTCTTC	17	TRBV7-8	TRBJ2-1	TRBD2	.
CASSPGRGSYEQYF	TGTGCCAGTAGTCCAGGAAGGGGTTCCTACGAGCAGTACTTC	14	TRBV19	TRBJ2-7	.	.
CASSHITPLGTGGADEQFF	TGTGCCAGCAGCCACATCACCCCCCTCGGGACAGGGGGCGCGGATGAGCAGTTCTTC	19	TRBV27	TRBJ2-1	TRBD1	.
CASSQLYGPNEKLFF	TGTGCCAGCAGCCAATTATATGGGCCTAATGAAAAACTGTTTTTT	15	TRBV14	TRBJ1-4	.	.
CASRQGQVVAEAFF	TGTGCCAGCAGACAGGGACAGGTTGTCGCTGAAGCTTTCTTT	14	TRBV7-2	TRBJ1-1	TRBD1	.
CASSQDRREPQYGYTF	TGTGCCAGCAGCCAAGATCGTCGGGAGCCGCAATACGGCTACACCTTC	16	TRBV14	TRBJ1-2	.	.
CASSWTTNTGELFF	TGTGCCAGCAGTTGGACAACGAACACCGGGGAGCTGTTTTTT	14	TRBV6-5	TRBJ2-2	.	.
CASSPARRGGFTEAFF	TGTGCCAGCAGTCCCGCCCGAAGGGGTGGTTTCACTGAAGCTTTCTTT	16	TRBV28	TRBJ1-1	.	many
CASSSPTGGRSEAFF	TGTGCCAGCAGTTCACCAACAGGGGGCAGGTCTGAAGCTTTCTTT	15	TRBV28	TRBJ1-1	TRBD1	.
CASSLSGRTYNEQFF	TGTGCCAGCAGCCTTAGCGGGAGGACTTACAATGAGCAGTTCTTC	15	TRBV7-9	TRBJ2-1	TRBD2	.
CASSHDRGNTEAFF	TGCGCCAGCAGTCATGACAGGGGTAACACTGAAGCTTTCTTT	14	TRBV4-1	TRBJ1-1	TRBD1	.
CASSLARGGGRKTDTQYF	TGTGCCAGCAGTTTGGCCCGAGGCGGGGGGAGGAAAACAGATACGCAGTATTTT	18	TRBV28	TRBJ2-3	TRBD2	few
CASSLLAGVREQFF	TGTGCCAGCAGCTTACTAGCGGGAGTCCGGGAGCAGTTCTTC	14	TRBV11-2	TRBJ2-1	TRBD2	few
CASSATSGSTYEQYF	TGTGCCAGCAGCGCTACTAGCGGGAGCACCTACGAGCAGTACTTC	15	TRBV9	TRBJ2-7	TRBD2	once
CASSLAGPGGSQETQYF	TGTGCCAGCAGCTTGGCCGGTCCAGGGGGGTCCCAAGAGACCCAGTACTTC	17	TRBV5-4	TRBJ2-5	.	.
CATSDHDSGRLGEQFF	TGTGCCACCAGTGACCATGATAGCGGCCGGCTCGGTGAGCAGTTCTTC	16	TRBV24-1	TRBJ2-1	.	few
CASSQDRGQTGYF	TGCGCCAGCAGCCAAGATAGGGGGCAGACGGGGTACTTC	13	TRBV4-1	TRBJ2-7	TRBD1	.
CASSLQAGGDYEQYF	TGTGCCAGCAGCCTCCAAGCGGGAGGTGACTACGAGCAGTACTTC	15	TRBV3-1/TRBV3-2	TRBJ2-7	TRBD2	.
CASSLGGGESYNEQFF	TGTGCCAGCAGCTTAGGGGGCGGAGAAAGCTACAATGAGCAGTTCTTC	16	TRBV7-2	TRBJ2-1	.	.
CASSQEQGRAGNTIYF	TGCGCCAGCAGCCAAGAACAGGGTAGGGCTGGAAACACCATATATTTT	16	TRBV4-1	TRBJ1-3	.	.
CASRLKESSGTSYNEQFF	TGTGCAAGTCGCTTGAAGGAGTCTAGCGGGACAAGTTACAATGAGCAGTTCTTC	18	TRBV12-2	TRBJ2-1	.	.
CASSQAQVPGNTIYF	TGTGCCAGCAGCCAAGCCCAGGTCCCTGGAAACACCATATATTTT	15	TRBV3-1/TRBV3-2	TRBJ1-3	.	once
CASSLVQGRSPLHF	TGTGCCAGCAGCTTAGTCCAGGGAAGGTCACCCCTCCACTTT	14	TRBV7-2	TRBJ1-6	.	few
CASSLSTGPTQYF	TGTGCCAGCAGCCTCTCGACAGGACCTACCCAGTACTTC	13	TRBV7-9	TRBJ2-5	.	.
CASSLHRLAGMSEQFF	TGTGCCAGCAGCTTACACCGACTAGCGGGGATGTCTGAGCAGTTCTTC	16	TRBV11-2	TRBJ2-1	TRBD2	.
CASLGGAMRETQYF	TGTGCCAGCTTAGGGGGAGCAATGAGAGAGACCCAGTACTTC	14	TRBV28	TRBJ2-5	.	.
CASSRDSDTEAFF	TGTGCCAGCAGCCGCGACAGCGACACTGAAGCTTTCTTT	13	TRBV11-3	TRBJ1-1	.	.
CASTHRGGSDTQYF	TGTGCCAGCACCCACAGGGGAGGAAGTGATACGCAGTATTTT	14	TRBV11-3	TRBJ2-3	.	once
CASSQGPGTGQPQHF	TGTGCCAGCAGCCAAGGACCAGGCACCGGTCAGCCCCAGCATTTT	15	TRBV3-1/TRBV3-2	TRBJ1-5	.	.
CASSPARAEW	TGTGCCAGCAGCCCGGCGAGGGCGGAATGG	10	TRBV5-8	TRBJ2-7	.	once
CASSRYTSGRLNGELFF	TGTGCCAGTAGTAGATATACTAGCGGGAGGCTGAACGGGGAGCTGTTTTTT	17	TRBV19	TRBJ2-2	TRBD2	.
CSVEGLPGQKGRNEQFF	TGCAGCGTTGAAGGCCTGCCGGGACAGAAGGGAAGGAATGAGCAGTTCTTC	17	TRBV29-1	TRBJ2-1	TRBD1	.